This entry lists 16 T cell receptor beta chains sequenced from one sample in a study of T-cell memory formation after mild COVID-19. MiXCR was run by TCRdb on the 5' RACE reads, yielding one entry per CDR3 protein. Of hundreds of thousands of distinct CDR3 sequences in the sample, roughly 17% were seen once. The specimen was PBMCs or a T cell subset sorted from them (not recorded which). The receptors were gathered from an adult woman who had mild COVID-19 (a few samples of this study predate the infection). Cell type and time point are not known.

This chain joins TRBV10-2 and TRBJ1-2; D gene unclear. Per germline, CDR1 WSHSY and CDR2 SAAADI. This CDR3 region has 16 residues. V was shortened by 6 bases and J by 0 bases, with 17 bases between the two germline ends. The CDR3 reads CASRAEIMVTNYGYTF. The CDR3 DNA reads as TGCGCCAGCAGGGCTGAGATTATGGTTACTAACTATGGCTACACCTTC.

The CDR3 coding sequence is TGTGCCAGCAGCTCCTTGGGCCTGAACACCGGGGAGCTGTTTTTT. This codes for CASSSLGLNTGELFF. The rearrangement joins TRBV7-9 to TRBJ2-2; no clear D gene. This CDR3 has 15 residues. The V and J ends lost 4 bases and 1 base respectively, with 10 bases between them. Germline V gene sequence: CDR1 SEHNR, CDR2 FQNEAQ (reference sequence).

This clonotype showed up just a few times. This chain links TRBV12-3 or TRBV12-4 with TRBJ2-3; tentative D call: TRBD2 (7 bases). This CDR3 region has 15 residues. Trimming removed 3 bases at V and 2 bases at J, with 12 bases between. CDR3 nucleotide sequence: TGTGCCAGCAGTTTTACCGGGGGGCCCACAGATACGCAGTATTTT. This sequence encodes CASSFTGGPTDTQYF.

The chain links TRBV6-5 to TRBJ1-2; 7 nucleotides align to TRBD1. Germline V gene data show CDR1 as MNHEY and CDR2 as SVGAGI. V gave up 0 bases and J gave up 2 bases; unmatched junction bases: 3. The CDR3 consists of 15 residues. CDR3 in amino acids: CASSYSGQTNYGYTF. The CDR3 nucleotides read TGTGCCAGCAGTTACTCGGGACAGACCAACTATGGCTACACCTTC.

The chain joins TRBV4-1 to TRBJ2-7; possibly TRBD1 for D (6 bases). Germline assignment: CDR1 MGHRA and CDR2 YSYEKL. This CDR3 region has 15 residues. V was trimmed by 1 base and J by 2 bases, leaving 12 bases between them. CDR3 DNA: TGCGCCAGCAGCCAAGTCAGCGGACAGACCTACGAGCAGTACTTC. Protein product: CASSQVSGQTYEQYF.

This clonotype was seen a handful of times. CDR3 region: CASSQGRREGEQFF. The CDR3 DNA follows: TGTGCCAGCAGCCAAGGAAGGAGGGAGGGGGAGCAGTTCTTC. The V and J genes are TRBV3-1 and TRBJ2-1; 7 bases line up with TRBD2. This CDR3 region has 14 residues. Germline V gives CDR1 LGHDT, CDR2 YNNKEL (reference sequence). J lost 10 bases, V lost 1 base, and 7 bases had no gene match.

This chain joins TRBV20-1 and TRBJ1-5; D perhaps matches TRBD1 (5 bases). The CDR3 spans 12 residues. Germline CDR1 is DFQATT and CDR2 is SNEGSKA (reference sequence). V was pared by 3 bases and J by 4 bases, with 7 bases between. This chain's CDR3 is CSARGPNQPQHF. In nucleotides, the CDR3 is TGCAGTGCTAGGGGGCCAAATCAGCCCCAGCATTTT.

The gene calls are TRBV12-3 or TRBV12-4 and TRBJ2-2; 9 nucleotides line up with TRBD1. V lost 6 bases and J lost 8; bases outside the gene matches: 7. The CDR3 has 14 amino acids. CDR3 region: CASRLGQGAGELFF. The CDR3 nucleotides are TGTGCCAGCAGATTGGGACAGGGAGCGGGGGAGCTGTTTTTT.

In this sample, this clonotype turned up a few times. This chain joins TRBV24-1 and TRBJ2-5; D could derive from TRBD1 or TRBD2 (5 bases each). Germline assignment: CDR1 KGHDR and CDR2 SFDVKD. The V gene lost 2 bases and the J gene lost 4 bases, with 13 bases spanning the gap. The CDR3 spans 15 residues. The CDR3 region has the DNA TGTGCCACCAGTGATTCTCCGGGGCGGCTAGAGACCCAGTACTTC. Translated: CATSDSPGRLETQYF.

The chain uses TRBV19 and TRBJ1-5; weak D call: TRBD1 (5 bases). The CDR3 covers 15 residues. V was shortened by 7 bases and J by 0 bases, with 13 bases between the two germline ends. CDR1 is LNHDA and CDR2 is SQIVND in the germline V gene (reference sequence). The chain's CDR3 is CASNLGGYSNQPQHF. CDR3 bases: TGTGCCAGTAATCTGGGGGGGTATAGCAATCAGCCCCAGCATTTT.

The rearrangement links TRBV6-5 to TRBJ2-7, with D unresolved. CDR1 is MNHEY, CDR2 SVGAGI, per germline. The length of the CDR3 is 16 residues. V was shortened by 0 bases and J by 6 bases, with 18 bases between the two germline ends. The CDR3 DNA sequence: TGTGCCAGCAGTTACTCCATTAAACCCGGCCCAGCCGAGCAGTACTTC. Translation: CASSYSIKPGPAEQYF.

Only a few counts were recorded for this clonotype. This chain uses TRBV7-8 with TRBJ2-1; D is ambiguous. V lost 5 bases and J 4 bases, leaving 12 bases between the germline ends. This CDR3 has 14 amino acids. Per the germline V gene, CDR1 is SGHVS and CDR2 is FQNEAQ. CDR3 bases: TGTGCCAGCAGCCTAGAGGAGAGGTACAATGAGCAGTTCTTC. Protein sequence: CASSLEERYNEQFF.

The rearrangement links TRBV9 to TRBJ1-1; D gene uncertain. The germline CDR1 and CDR2 sequences are SGDLS and YYNGEE. V shed 3 bases and J shed 6 bases, with 18 bases lying between them. CDR3 length: 15 amino acids. DNA of the CDR3: TGTGCCAGCAGCGCCTCGGGCAGCCTGGCAGCTGAAGCTTTCTTT. It is translated as CASSASGSLAAEAFF.

This clonotype was seen a handful of times. The chain combines TRBV24-1 with TRBJ2-2; 9 bases match TRBD2. J gave up 2 bases and V 7 bases, and 4 bases lay outside the gene matches. Germline V gene lookup returns CDR1 KGHDR and CDR2 SFDVKD. The CDR3 is made up of 15 amino acids. CDR3 bases: TGTGCCACCAGGGACGGGACTAGCAACACCGGGGAGCTGTTTTTT. Residues: CATRDGTSNTGELFF.

The chain combines TRBV9 with TRBJ1-1; D is possibly TRBD1 (5 bases). The germline gives CDR1 SGDLS, CDR2 YYNGEE. This CDR3 is built from 12 residues. V was cut by 3 bases and J by 13 bases, with 16 bases left in between. The CDR3 reads CASSGDSGGCFF. In DNA form, the CDR3 reads TGTGCCAGCAGCGGGGACTCCGGCGGTTGTTTCTTT. Complete variable domain (other parts from reference TRBV9 and TRBJ1-1): DSGVTQTPKHLITATGQRVTLRCSPRSGDLSVYWYQQSLDQGLQFLIQYYNGEERAKGNILERFSAQQFPDLHSELNLSSLELGDSALYFCASSGDSGGCFFGQGTRLTVV.

The gene calls are TRBV29-1 and TRBJ1-5; D may be TRBD1 (6 bases). Germline assignment: CDR1 SQVTM and CDR2 ANQGSEA. V was trimmed by 7 bases and J by 6 bases, leaving 13 bases between them. The CDR3 is 12 residues long. This CDR3 is CSGSPDSQPQHF. Written as DNA, the CDR3 is TGCAGCGGCTCGCCGGACAGTCAGCCCCAGCATTTT. Complete variable domain (other parts from reference TRBV29-1 and TRBJ1-5): SAVISQKPSRDICQRGTSLTIQCQVDSQVTMMFWYRQQPGQSLTLIATANQGSEATYESGFVIDKFPISRPNLTFSTLTVSNMSPEDSSIYLCSGSPDSQPQHFGDGTRLSIL.